Sequencing of this T cell receptor beta chain was carried out in a study of CD8 T cells in Susac syndrome. Random hexamers served to reverse transcribe roughly 0.45 to 1 ug RNA. An immunoSEQ multiplex PCR amplified TCR beta CDR3 over 54 Vbeta and 13 Jbeta. In TCRdb, the immunoSEQ multiplex PCR reads were re-called with MiXCR into one record per CDR3 protein. The table lists about 200,000 distinct CDR3 sequences, 95% of them singletons. CD8+ and CD4+ T cells taken from blood had their TCR beta sequenced. Controls were healthy donors (matched for age and sex). The germline V gene has CDR1 KGHDR and CDR2 SFDVKD. The CDR3 spans 18 residues. Trimming removed 3 bases from V and 2 bases from J, with 20 bases in between.

The origin of this receptor is a human donor in good health. The chain links TRBV24-1 to TRBJ2-3; perhaps TRBD1 as D (6 bases). Material: CD4+ T cells from PBMCs. The CDR3 region is CATSDPQYVGGPTDTQYF. CDR3 nucleotide sequence: TGTGCCACCAGTGATCCCCAGTACGTAGGGGGACCCACAGATACGCAGTATTTT.